Each of the 15 T cell receptor beta chains below was sequenced from the same sample in a study of beta chain features in type 1 diabetes. The whole isolated RNA underwent reverse transcription, so sequencing captured expressed TCRB transcripts. Profiled with immunoSEQ multiplex PCR; TCRdb holds only in-frame clones, not every one. The table records hundreds of thousands of clones, 10% to 12% of them present only once. Sequencing input: naive CD4+ T cells from blood. These receptors were collected from a woman under 30 in good health.

In its sample, this clone was seen a few times. V usage is TRBV7-8 and J usage is TRBJ2-7; 10 bases are shared with TRBD1. CDR3 length equals 15 residues. J lost 4 bases, V lost 5 bases, and 8 bases had no gene match. CDR1 is SGHVS, CDR2 FQNEAQ, per germline. The CDR3 coding sequence is TGTGCCAGCAGCACGTCCGGGACAGGGGTATACGAGCAGTACTTC. It codes for CASSTSGTGVYEQYF.

A few counts support this clone. Different DNA sequences within this sample yield the same CDR3. The chain joins TRBV7-3 to TRBJ1-1, with a weak D call TRBD1 (5 bases). The germline CDR1 and CDR2 sequences are SGHTA and FQGTGA. This CDR3 is 13 amino acids long. Between the trimmed V and J ends, which lost 3 bases and 1 base, there was a span of 6 bases. The CDR3 here is CASSLTENTEAFF. The CDR3 DNA is TGTGCCAGCAGCTTGACAGAGAACACTGAAGCTTTCTTT.

The chain combines TRBV14 with TRBJ2-2; no definite D call. CDR1 is SGHDN, CDR2 FVKESK, per germline. The CDR3 contains 14 residues. V was shortened by 0 bases and J by 5 bases, with 7 bases between the two germline ends. CDR3 DNA sequence: TGTGCCAGCAGCCAAGATTGGCAGACCGGGGAGCTGTTTTTT. Residues: CASSQDWQTGELFF.

The chain is built from TRBV4-3 and TRBJ1-6; the D is unclear. Germline V gene data show CDR1 as LGHNA and CDR2 as YSLEER. Trimming left V 4 bases short and J 0 bases short, with 10 bases between. CDR3 size: 16 residues. This CDR3 reads CASSPGPYSYNSPLHF. CDR3 sequence (DNA): TGCGCCAGCAGCCCCGGGCCATACTCCTATAATTCACCCCTCCACTTT.

This clone was seen a few times. The rearrangement uses TRBV9 and TRBJ2-3; TRBD2 is a possible D gene (5 bases). Per the germline V gene, CDR1 is SGDLS and CDR2 is YYNGEE. The V end lost 5 bases, the J end lost 3 bases, and 22 bases lay between the germline ends. The CDR3 runs 17 residues. The CDR3 protein is CASSYPRGRQLTDTQYF. The CDR3 DNA sequence: TGTGCCAGCAGTTACCCCCGGGGTCGGCAATTAACAGATACGCAGTATTTT.

This clone was detected a few times. The CDR3 sequence: CASSSFGPTEAFF. Written as DNA, the CDR3 is TGTGCCAGCAGCTCCTTTGGGCCAACTGAAGCTTTCTTT. The rearrangement uses TRBV7-2 and TRBJ1-1, with unresolved D. Germline V gene data show CDR1 as SGHTA and CDR2 as FQGNSA. This CDR3 is built from 13 residues. V was shortened by 4 bases and J by 5 bases, with 11 bases between the two germline ends.

This clone came up a few times. The rearrangement uses TRBV7-3 and TRBJ2-1, with TRBD2 matching over 10 bases. Germline loops: CDR1 SGHTA, CDR2 FQGTGA. This CDR3 contains 15 residues. The V gene end was trimmed by 1 base and the J gene end by 9 bases; junction bases not matched to a gene: 6. The chain's CDR3 is CASSLSLAGESEQFF. The CDR3 coding sequence is TGTGCCAGCAGCTTAAGCCTAGCGGGAGAATCTGAGCAGTTCTTC.

This clone was seen more than once but under ten times. This chain links TRBV5-4 with TRBJ2-7; D is possibly TRBD2 (6 bases). This CDR3 region has 16 residues. Trimming stripped 4 bases from V and 4 bases from J, with 21 bases between. The germline V gene has CDR1 SGHNT and CDR2 YYREEE (reference sequence). In nucleotides, the CDR3 is TGTGCCAGCAGCGTGCAGTCCAAAACGGGAGCGTACGAGCAGTACTTC. Its translation: CASSVQSKTGAYEQYF.

This clone was counted only a few times. The rearrangement links TRBV5-6 to TRBJ2-4; no clear D. V was clipped by 4 bases and J by 8 bases, with 13 bases between them. The CDR3 has 13 residues. Germline V lookup: CDR1 SGHDT, CDR2 YYEEEE. The CDR3 sequence is CASSTRVGYIQYF. In DNA, the CDR3 is TGTGCCAGCAGCACCCGTGTGGGCTACATTCAGTACTTC.

This clone was observed a few times. The chain has TRBV7-8 and TRBJ1-4, with D perhaps TRBD1 (6 bases). V was shortened by 3 bases and J by 0 bases, with 11 bases between the two germline ends. CDR1 SGHVS and CDR2 FQNEAQ come from the germline V gene. The CDR3 contains 16 residues. The CDR3 reads CASSFRGQSTNEKLFF. As DNA, the CDR3 is TGTGCCAGCAGCTTCCGTGGACAGTCAACTAATGAAAAACTGTTTTTT.

V gene TRBV6-5 combines with J gene TRBJ1-4, with 10 bases lining up with TRBD1. Germline V gene data show CDR1 as MNHEY and CDR2 as SVGAGI. Trimming cost V 6 bases and J 10 bases; bases outside gene matches: 8. This CDR3 has 14 amino acids. The CDR3 spells CASRRQGARGKLFF. The CDR3 bases are TGTGCCAGCAGGAGACAGGGGGCGCGAGGAAAACTGTTTTTT.

This sequence joins TRBV11-3 and TRBJ2-1; no reliable D call. Trimming shortened V by 3 bases and J by 3 bases, and 18 bases separated the two germline ends. Germline V lookup: CDR1 SGHNT, CDR2 YENEEA. The CDR3 contains 17 residues. The CDR3 region is CASSLEMVGMDYNEQFF. In nucleotides, the CDR3 is TGTGCCAGCAGCTTGGAAATGGTAGGCATGGACTACAATGAGCAGTTCTTC.

The chain carries TRBV25-1 and TRBJ1-2, with 7 bases lining up with TRBD1. The germline V gene has CDR1 MGHDK and CDR2 SYGVNS. The CDR3 totals 15 residues. V lost 1 base to trimming and J lost 8 bases; unmatched junction nucleotides: 10. CDR3 sequence reads: CASSEWMTGPGGYTF. For the CDR3, the DNA is TGTGCCAGCAGTGAATGGATGACAGGGCCCGGGGGCTACACCTTC.

The chain is built from TRBV29-1 and TRBJ1-1; no firm D call. Germline values: CDR1 SQVTM, CDR2 ANQGSEA. The CDR3 has 10 residues. V lost 5 bases and J 6 bases, leaving 7 bases between the germline ends. The DNA of the CDR3 is TGCAGCGTTACCCCCGCTGAAGCTTTCTTT. Protein: CSVTPAEAFF.

This clone has more than one count but fewer than ten. The V and J genes are TRBV29-1 and TRBJ1-2; possibly TRBD1 for D (5 bases). Germline lookup yields CDR1 SQVTM and CDR2 ANQGSEA. The CDR3 has 13 amino acids. The V gene lost 4 bases and the J gene lost 2 bases, with 11 bases spanning the gap. CDR3 protein: CSVAAGLNYGYTF. The CDR3 DNA follows: TGCAGCGTTGCGGCAGGGCTCAACTATGGCTACACCTTC.